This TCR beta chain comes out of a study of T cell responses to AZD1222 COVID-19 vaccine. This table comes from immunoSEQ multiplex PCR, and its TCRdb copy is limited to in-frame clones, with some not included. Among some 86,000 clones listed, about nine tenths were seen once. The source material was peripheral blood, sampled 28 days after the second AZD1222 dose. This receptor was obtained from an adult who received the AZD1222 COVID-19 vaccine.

CDR3 nucleotides: TGTGCCAGCAGTTTATCGAGTGGTGAAAAACTGTTTTTT. It codes for CASSLSSGEKLFF. This sequence joins TRBV27 and TRBJ1-4; D call uncertain. Trimming removed 0 bases from V and 7 bases from J, with 6 bases in between. The CDR3 covers 13 residues. Germline V CDR1 and CDR2: MNHEY, SMNVEV (reference sequence).